This T cell receptor beta chain was obtained from a study of blood T cell repertoires in COVID-19 (dated by TCRdb to 2020 to 2021). About the full investigation: Collaborator samples came from the United States, Italy and Spain and covered acute and convalescent phases of COVID-19. Samples came from the ongoing ImmuneRACE study (first 160 participants) plus 1,254 subjects from 6 global collaborators. The dataset comprised deeply sampled blood TCRbeta repertoires from subjects exposed to, actively infected with, or recovered from COVID-19. Where available, HLA class I and class II types were taken from metadata supplied by the sample provider and were not determined by assay-based typing. Sample metadata almost always included a de-identified subject ID, COVID-19 status, age in years and sex. The material from the prospective study consisted of cDNA or gDNA derived from T cells, B-cell-depleted T cells, or PBMCs. The repertoires were released in a freely available public database intended as a resource for research on the immune response to SARS-CoV-2. Study-level results and caveats: The amount of clinical and demographic metadata varied by source and participant and was provided uncurated.

Whole blood was collected in K2EDTA tubes by collaborating institutions according to the institutions' own protocols. For TCRbeta analysis, collaborators shipped samples in one of three forms: frozen whole blood, isolated PBMCs, or DNA extracted from either of those sample types. The germline V gene (reference sequence) supplies CDR1 WNHNN and CDR2 SYGVQD. Trimming removed 5 bases from V and 1 base from J, leaving 11 bases between the germline ends. The CDR3 has 15 amino acids, counting the end cysteine and phenylalanine. The DNA shown is the 45-base CDR3, in frame from base 1. TCRbeta CDR3 regions were amplified from genomic DNA by means of the immunoSEQ Assay, a bias-controlled multiplex PCR. As for the original processing: Within the assay, amplification of reference gene primers was used to estimate how many nucleated cells each sample contained. To quantify the absolute abundance of each unique TCRbeta CDR3 rearrangement, sequence reads were collapsed and filtered. For each sample, productive Simpson clonality was calculated by taking the square root of Simpson's diversity index across productive rearrangements. TCRdb holds this immuneACCESS table with in-frame rearrangements only. Some clones are missing; in checked studies, unresolved V genes explain under half, and the rest has no known cause. Clone size and the V and J calls come from that table; the DNA yielded D and trimming. This sample has over 150,000 clones in its table, and approximately 80% of those were observed once. The ten biggest clones cover roughly 9.5% of the sample.

This clone has only one observation. Its antigen remains undetermined. No clone much larger than this one lies a single base away; base qualities are absent. The specimen sequenced was peripheral blood. This chain is built from TRBV10-1 and TRBJ2-2, and TRBD1 may be the D gene, going by 6 matching bases. The clonotype originates from a woman of 80 years or more with active or convalescent COVID-19. The CDR3 reads CASSTGTLNTGELFF. DNA sequence: TGCGCCAGCAGTACCGGGACATTGAACACCGGGGAGCTGTTTTTT.